This T cell receptor (beta chain) stems from a study of cytomegalovirus exposure and HLA in healthy donors. This CDR3 comprises 16 residues. V was trimmed by 0 bases and J by 5 bases, leaving 15 bases between them. Germline loops: CDR1 SGHNT, CDR2 YYREEE (reference sequence). Both 60 Vbeta primers and 13 Jbeta primers went into the PCR. Repertoires were generated with immunoSEQ multiplex PCR, while TCRdb's copy carries only in-frame clones and drops some. The sample has 130,000 or so clones, approximately 69% seen once. The TCR originated in a man between 35 and 55 years old in good health and CMV-seropositive. The chain couples TRBV5-4 to TRBJ2-1; D is undetermined. Specimen: PBMCs. The DNA for the CDR3 is TGTGCCAGCAGCTTGGCTGTTAGACTTGGAGACAATGAGCAGTTCTTC. Translating it yields CASSLAVRLGDNEQFF.